This TCR beta chain was retrieved from a study of T-cell reconstitution after alpha-beta-depleted transplantation in children. V shed 4 bases and J 3 bases; nucleotides not matched to a gene: 3. Looked up from germline, CDR1 is LNHDA and CDR2 is SQIVND (reference sequence). CDR3 length: 14 amino acids. Unique molecular identifiers were incorporated when the TCRbeta library was constructed. Using its own MiXCR run on the PCR reads, TCRdb lists one record per CDR3 protein. The repertoire holds more than 85,000 distinct CDR3 sequences, with about a tenth as singletons. This clonotype was detected ten times or more.

This TCR was sampled from a human donor who donated a stem cell graft to a child with acute lymphoblastic leukemia. The specimen comprised PBMCs from the stem cell graft donor, sampled from the stem cell graft. This chain joins TRBV19 and TRBJ1-2, with 9 bases lining up with TRBD1. CDR3 nucleotides: TGTGCCAGTAGTACTACAGGGGGCTACTATGGCTACACCTTC. It codes for CASSTTGGYYGYTF.